Listed below are T cell receptor beta chains from one sample, sequenced in a study of blood T cell repertoires in COVID-19. The data were produced by immunoSEQ multiplex PCR, yet TCRdb's version contains in-frame clones alone and is incomplete. The sample holds about 270,000 clones; 80% to 90% are singletons and the top ten take 2% to 3%. The sequencing sample was made of PBMCs or T cells enriched from blood (not recorded which). These receptors were taken from a woman under 30 who had recovered from COVID-19. Both conserved end residues are part of each CDR3. A D gene is named only where the DNA matches it firmly. Clone size is shown for a subset of rows, as once, few, many or a class of expanded clone.

J | D | V | size | DNA | CDR3
TRBJ1-1 | TRBD1 | TRBV11-2 | NA | TGTGCCAGCAAAGACAGGGCCAATTTGAACACTGAAGCTTTCTTT | CASKDRANLNTEAFF
TRBJ1-4 | NA | TRBV5-1 | NA | TGCGCCAGCAGCTTCTCCCCCAATGAAAAACTGTTTTTT | CASSFSPNEKLFF
TRBJ1-4 | TRBD1 | TRBV4-1 | NA | TGCGCCAGCAGCCAGGACAGGAGTTTGCTTGAAAAACTGTTTTTT | CASSQDRSLLEKLFF
TRBJ2-1 | TRBD2 | TRBV19 | NA | TGTGCCAGTAGTAACCCGGGACTAGCGGGGGATGAGCAGTTCTTC | CASSNPGLAGDEQFF
TRBJ1-5 | TRBD1 | TRBV4-1 | NA | TGCGCCAGCAGTCTCGACAGGGCGGACAATCAGCCCCAGCATTTT | CASSLDRADNQPQHF
TRBJ1-4 | TRBD1 | TRBV6-5 | NA | TGTGCCAGCAGTTACTCGTGGACAGGGAAGTATGAAAAACTGTTTTTT | CASSYSWTGKYEKLFF
TRBJ1-5 | TRBD1 | TRBV15 | NA | TGTGCCACCAGCAGAGTTGTCGGGACAGCCTTGAATTTT | CATSRVVGTALNF
TRBJ2-2 | NA | TRBV7-9 | NA | TGTGCCAGCAAAAGGAGGCAGAACACCGGGGAGCTGTTTTTT | CASKRRQNTGELFF
TRBJ1-1 | TRBD1 | TRBV5-6 | once | TGTGCCAGCAGCCGGATTAGCAGGGGGGCGAGTTTTGAAGCTTTCTTT | CASSRISRGASFEAFF
TRBJ2-7 | NA | TRBV18 | NA | TGTGCCAGCACACTGACAGGAAATCCCTACGAGCAGTACTTC | CASTLTGNPYEQYF
TRBJ2-3 | TRBD2 | TRBV7-2 | once | TGTGCCAGCAGCTCGGGTCTCGGCCTAGCGGGTACGCAGTATTTT | CASSSGLGLAGTQYF
TRBJ1-1 | NA | TRBV14 | NA | TGTGCCAGCAGCCAAGACCCAGGGTTGAACACTGAAGCTTTCTTT | CASSQDPGLNTEAFF
TRBJ2-5 | NA | TRBV28 | NA | TGTGCCAGCAGTTTTTTGGGGCGTGGGGATGAGGAGACCCAGTACTTC | CASSFLGRGDEETQYF
TRBJ2-3 | TRBD2 | TRBV11-2 | NA | TGTGCCAGCAGCTTATTTCGGGGAGGGGCAGATACGCAGTATTTT | CASSLFRGGADTQYF
TRBJ1-2 | NA | TRBV15 | NA | TGTGCCACCAGCAGAGATTGGGAGGGAATTGATGGCTACACCTTC | CATSRDWEGIDGYTF
TRBJ2-3 | TRBD2 | TRBV7-8 | NA | TGTGCCAGCAGCTCACTAGCGGGGGCGCGAGATACGCAGTATTTT | CASSSLAGARDTQYF
TRBJ1-2 | NA | TRBV7-8 | NA | TGTGCCAGCAGCTTAGCGGGGACAACTGGCGGCTACACCTTC | CASSLAGTTGGYTF
TRBJ1-2 | TRBD1 | TRBV2 | NA | TGTGCCAGCACCAAGACAGGGATAGATAACTATGGCTACACCTTC | CASTKTGIDNYGYTF
TRBJ2-4 | NA | TRBV5-6 | few | TGTGCCAGCAGTCATTCAGGGCGCCTAGCCAAAAACATTCAGTACTTC | CASSHSGRLAKNIQYF
TRBJ1-5 | NA | TRBV27 | once | TGTGCCAGCAGTCGAGATTATAGCAATCAGCCCCAGCATTTT | CASSRDYSNQPQHF
TRBJ1-6 | NA | TRBV6-1 | few | TGTGCCAGCAGTGACAGGGGACCCTATAATTCACCCCTCCACTTT | CASSDRGPYNSPLHF
TRBJ1-2 | NA | TRBV6-1 | NA | TGTGCCAGCAGTGAAGATACAGAAGGTGATGGCTACACCTTC | CASSEDTEGDGYTF
TRBJ1-5 | TRBD1 | TRBV30 | NA | TGTGCCTGGAGTACGGTGACGGCCACAGGGGGTATTCAGCCCCAGCATTTT | CAWSTVTATGGIQPQHF
TRBJ1-4 | NA | TRBV27 | NA | TGTGCCAGTTCCTCCCCAGGGGTAACTAATGAAAAACTGTTTTTT | CASSSPGVTNEKLFF
TRBJ1-4 | TRBD1 | TRBV15 | NA | TGTGCCACCAGCAGGGGGACAGGGGAGATTGAAAAACTGTTTTTT | CATSRGTGEIEKLFF
TRBJ1-4 | NA | TRBV5-1 | once | TGCGCCAGCAGCTTGGGGGCAGGGCAGGAAAAACTGTTTTTT | CASSLGAGQEKLFF
TRBJ2-2 | NA | TRBV19 | NA | TGTGCCATTCAAATCAGGGGATCCGGGGAGCTGTTTTTT | CAIQIRGSGELFF
TRBJ2-7 | TRBD2 | TRBV5-1 | NA | TGCGCCAGCACCCCTCCGGACGCGGGGGGCGACGAGCAGTACTTC | CASTPPDAGGDEQYF
TRBJ1-5 | TRBD1 | TRBV5-1 | NA | TGCGCCAGCAGCTTGGGGGACAGCCTTCAGCCCCAGCATTTT | CASSLGDSLQPQHF
TRBJ1-1 | NA | TRBV5-1 | few | TGCGCCAGCAGCTTGACAACAGGGCACACTGAAGCTTTCTTT | CASSLTTGHTEAFF
TRBJ1-2 | TRBD1 | TRBV13 | once | TGTGCCAGCAGTTGGAGTGAGAGACAGGGCTATGGCTACACCTTC | CASSWSERQGYGYTF
TRBJ2-7 | NA | TRBV6-1 | NA | TGTGCCAGCAGTGAACTCCTAGCGATGGCCTACGAGCAGTACTTC | CASSELLAMAYEQYF
TRBJ2-7 | TRBD1 | TRBV2 | NA | TGTGCCACTCAAATCTACAGGGGCCCAAGTTACGAGCAGTACTTC | CATQIYRGPSYEQYF
TRBJ1-1 | TRBD1 | TRBV5-1 | NA | TGCGCCACCCGAGGGACAGAGAACACTGAAGCTTTCTTT | CATRGTENTEAFF
TRBJ2-3 | TRBD2 | TRBV11-2 | NA | TGTGCCAGCAGAACTAGCGGGGACGAGGCGCAGTATTTT | CASRTSGDEAQYF
TRBJ1-2 | NA | TRBV28 | NA | TGTGCCAGCAACCAGGGGTCGGGTGATGGCTACACCTTC | CASNQGSGDGYTF
TRBJ2-1 | TRBD2 | TRBV2 | once | TGTGCCAGCAGTGAACCCGAGGTAGCGGGGGGGGACTCCTACAATGAGCAGTTCTTC | CASSEPEVAGGDSYNEQFF
TRBJ1-2 | TRBD1 | TRBV7-9 | few | TGTGCCAGCAGCACGGACAGGGTGAACTATGGCTACACCTTC | CASSTDRVNYGYTF
TRBJ1-2 | NA | TRBV9 | NA | TGTGCCAGCAGAGGTATGGGGAAGGGGCCAACTAACTATGGCTACACCTTC | CASRGMGKGPTNYGYTF
TRBJ2-2 | NA | TRBV3-1/TRBV3-2 | NA | TGTGCCAGCAGCCAAGGCGTGACAGCTGGCACCGGGGAGCTGTTTTTT | CASSQGVTAGTGELFF
TRBJ2-3 | NA | TRBV11-3 | NA | TGTGCCAGCAGCTCCCCCCACAGCCGGGACAACCCAGATACGCAGTATTTT | CASSSPHSRDNPDTQYF
TRBJ1-2 | NA | TRBV3-1/TRBV3-2 | NA | TGTGCCAGCAGCCAATTAGGGGGGGATGGCTACACCTTC | CASSQLGGDGYTF
TRBJ2-1 | TRBD2 | TRBV7-6 | NA | TGTGCCAGCAGCTTAGAGGCTAGCGGCGTGCTTAATGAGCAGTTCTTC | CASSLEASGVLNEQFF
TRBJ2-1 | NA | TRBV24-1 | NA | TGTGCCACCAGTGCCGAAGGGGGCTCCTACAATGAGCAGTTCTTC | CATSAEGGSYNEQFF
TRBJ1-1 | NA | TRBV3-1/TRBV3-2 | NA | TGTGCCAGCAGCCGGAAGGGGGTAACTGAAGCTTTCTTT | CASSRKGVTEAFF
TRBJ1-5 | NA | TRBV30 | NA | TGTGCCTGGAGTCCCGTTTCGAGCGCCTCTAGCAATCAGCCCCAGCATTTT | CAWSPVSSASSNQPQHF
TRBJ1-6 | TRBD1 | TRBV5-5 | NA | TGTGCCAGCAGCTACGGGACAGATAATTCACCCCTCCACTTT | CASSYGTDNSPLHF
TRBJ2-5 | NA | TRBV3-1/TRBV3-2 | NA | TGTGCCAGCAGCCAAGATGGAAAGATAGGGGTAGAGACCCAGTACTTC | CASSQDGKIGVETQYF
TRBJ1-2 | NA | TRBV18 | NA | TGTGCCAGCTCACCCAGGGAGGCCCTGGGCTATGGCTACACCTTC | CASSPREALGYGYTF
TRBJ2-5 | TRBD1 | TRBV29-1 | NA | TGCAGCGTTTGGGACAGGGGGCGGGCCAGAGAGACCCAGTACTTC | CSVWDRGRARETQYF